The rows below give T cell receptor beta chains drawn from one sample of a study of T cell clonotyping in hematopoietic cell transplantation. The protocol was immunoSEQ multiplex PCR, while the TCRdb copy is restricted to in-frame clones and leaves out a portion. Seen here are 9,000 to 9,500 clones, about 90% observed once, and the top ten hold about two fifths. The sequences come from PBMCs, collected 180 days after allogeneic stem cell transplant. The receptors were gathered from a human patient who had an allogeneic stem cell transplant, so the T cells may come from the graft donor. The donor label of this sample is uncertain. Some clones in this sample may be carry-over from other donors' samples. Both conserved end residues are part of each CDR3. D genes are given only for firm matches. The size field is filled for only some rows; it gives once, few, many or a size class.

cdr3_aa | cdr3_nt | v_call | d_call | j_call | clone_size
CASRSIRGAYEQYF | TGTGCCAGCAGGTCCATTCGTGGAGCGTACGAGCAGTACTTC | TRBV27 | - | TRBJ2-7 | -
CAWSRLSGPYEQYF | TGTGCCTGGAGCCGTCTCTCGGGACCCTACGAGCAGTACTTC | TRBV30 | - | TRBJ2-7 | few
CASSQGRSGGSYNEQFF | TGTGCCAGCAGCCAAGGGAGAAGTGGGGGCTCCTACAATGAGCAGTTCTTC | TRBV4-2 | - | TRBJ2-1 | -
CASSFRDRGLIGYTF | TGTGCCAGCAGTTTTAGGGACAGGGGTTTGATTGGCTACACCTTC | TRBV27 | TRBD1 | TRBJ1-2 | -
CASSQGQGTFGEQFF | TGCGCCAGCAGCCAAGGACAGGGTACGTTTGGTGAGCAGTTCTTC | TRBV4-1 | TRBD1 | TRBJ2-1 | -
CASSLRAAGSSPLHF | TGTGCCAGCAGCTTAAGAGCGGCAGGGAGTTCACCCCTCCACTTT | TRBV7-2 | - | TRBJ1-6 | -
CSASDRHTYEQYF | TGCAGCGCCTCGGACAGGCATACCTACGAGCAGTACTTC | TRBV29-1 | TRBD1 | TRBJ2-7 | -
CASSRASSYEQYF | TGTGCCAGCAGCCGAGCGTCGTCCTACGAGCAGTACTTC | TRBV7-9 | - | TRBJ2-7 | -
CASSIDEGDETQYF | TGTGCCAGTAGTATAGATGAGGGTGATGAGACCCAGTACTTC | TRBV19 | - | TRBJ2-5 | -
CASSLRPGGDLGTEAFF | TGTGCCAGCAGTTTAAGGCCAGGGGGCGATCTGGGCACTGAAGCTTTCTTT | TRBV27 | TRBD1 | TRBJ1-1 | -
CASSELQVSSYNEQFF | TGCGCCAGCAGCGAGTTACAGGTGTCCTCCTACAATGAGCAGTTCTTC | TRBV4-3 | - | TRBJ2-1 | -
CASSLDTNTEAFF | TGTGCCAGCAGCTTAGACACGAACACTGAAGCTTTCTTT | TRBV7-7 | - | TRBJ1-1 | -
CASSYQGGTEAFF | TGTGCCAGCAGTTACCAGGGCGGCACTGAAGCTTTCTTT | TRBV6-5 | - | TRBJ1-1 | few
CASSLSGVLWNEQFF | TGTGCCAGCAGTCTCTCAGGGGTTCTGTGGAATGAGCAGTTCTTC | TRBV28 | - | TRBJ2-1 | hyperexpanded
CASSQDSWGNNSPLHF | TGTGCCAGCAGCCAGGACAGTTGGGGTAATAATTCACCCCTCCACTTT | TRBV9 | - | TRBJ1-6 | -
CASSFGTHISPEAFF | TGTGCCAGCAGTTTTGGGACACACATCTCCCCTGAAGCTTTCTTT | TRBV28 | - | TRBJ1-1 | -
CASSFLGDSNQPQHF | TGCGCCAGCAGCTTCTTGGGGGATAGCAATCAGCCCCAGCATTTT | TRBV5-1 | - | TRBJ1-5 | -
CASSLDQAQETQYF | TGTGCCAGCAGCTTAGACCAGGCCCAAGAGACCCAGTACTTC | TRBV7-9 | - | TRBJ2-5 | -
CASSRDSIYEQYF | TGTGCCAGCAGCCGGGACAGCATCTACGAGCAGTACTTC | TRBV2 | TRBD1 | TRBJ2-7 | -
CASIPPGGQYNEQFF | TGTGCCAGCATCCCGCCGGGGGGCCAATACAATGAGCAGTTCTTC | TRBV6-5 | - | TRBJ2-1 | -
CASSTRPTYGYTF | TGCGCCAGCAGCACCCGACCGACCTATGGCTACACCTTC | TRBV5-1 | - | TRBJ1-2 | -
CASSTQGRYGYTF | TGTGCCAGCAGCACTCAGGGGCGCTATGGCTACACCTTC | TRBV9 | - | TRBJ1-2 | -
CAWSSRRGSANEKLFF | TGTGCCTGGAGTTCCCGCAGGGGGAGTGCGAATGAAAAACTGTTTTTT | TRBV30 | TRBD1 | TRBJ1-4 | once
CASRSTVPYEQYF | TGTGCCAGCAGGTCTACAGTGCCCTACGAGCAGTACTTC | TRBV5-5 | - | TRBJ2-7 | -
CASSIRETVAIYEQYF | TGTGCCAGTAGTATCAGGGAAACCGTGGCGATCTACGAGCAGTACTTC | TRBV19 | - | TRBJ2-7 | -